The clone carrying this T cell receptor (beta chain) was detected only a few times. No antigen is known for it. The CDR3 sequence is 17 residues long. V lost 3 bases and J 2 bases, leaving 20 bases between the germline ends. The germline V gene encodes CDR1 WNHNN and CDR2 SYGVQD (reference sequence). This sample is part of a study of T cells after yellow fever vaccination. Making TCR cDNA involved 5'RACE template switching, which added UMIs and a universal primer site. TCRdb re-derived calls from the 5' RACE reads in MiXCR, one entry per CDR3 protein. The data show 500,000 to 650,000 distinct CDR3 sequences, with 10% to 15% seen just once and more than 13% held by the top ten. Study-wide points: On re-exposure, the response was weaker but peaked faster, at day 5 versus 15. Primary-vaccination clones mostly resurfaced post-booster (about 95% CD4, roughly 90% CD8). Relatively few clonotypes were ones that appeared in both CD4 and CD8 compartments.

This specimen consisted of PBMCs, obtained on the day of the yellow fever booster vaccination. This chain uses TRBV10-1 with TRBJ2-7, with D possibly TRBD2 on 6 matching bases. The receptor comes from a man aged 25 to 45 who received the YFV17D yellow fever vaccine. As DNA, the CDR3 is TGCGCCAGCAGTGACTCCCAGGAGGGTCCCTTAGCCTACGAGCAGTACTTC. The encoded protein is CASSDSQEGPLAYEQYF.